This TCR beta chain was recovered during a study of technical replicates of blood from a few donors. The CDR3 runs to 13 residues. V was pared by 7 bases and J by 0 bases, with 10 bases between. Looked up from germline, CDR1 is SGHAT and CDR2 is FQNNGV. Measured with immunoSEQ multiplex PCR; TCRdb has only the in-frame clones, and not every one. The data show 66,000 or so clones, less than 98% seen once. Specimen: T cells isolated from PBMCs. The source of this sequence is a human donor in good health. The V call is TRBV11-2, the J call TRBJ2-7; a possible D gene is TRBD2 (5 bases). As DNA, the CDR3 is TGTGCCAGCACCCTAGGACTCTCCTACGAGCAGTACTTC. Amino acid sequence: CASTLGLSYEQYF.